This TCR beta chain was sequenced in a study of T cell responses to AZD1222 COVID-19 vaccine. The assay was immunoSEQ multiplex PCR, and TCRdb's table has in-frame clones only and misses some. The sample contains about 84,000 clones, roughly 85% of which appear only once. CDR1 and CDR2 (germline): SGHRS, YFSETQ. This CDR3 has 14 amino acids. V lost 4 bases and J lost 6; bases outside the gene matches: 7. Findings and caveats of the study: Spike was spanned by vaccine-associated CD4 TCRs, with dominance at 160-218 and 743-854. Baseline seropositivity occurred in only six AZD1222 recipients. A reported finding is that nearly half of spike-specific TCRs target unmutated variant regions. White British ancestry dominated among donors, who included more females, and clonal diversity was possibly underestimated.

As concerns this clone: Antigen specificity is unknown.

The chain employs TRBV5-1 and TRBJ1-1; 9 bases agree with TRBD1. The material was peripheral blood, obtained 28 days after the second AZD1222 dose. This receptor was taken from an adult who received the AZD1222 COVID-19 vaccine. The CDR3 bases are TGCGCCAGCAGCATTGACAGGGGGACGGCTGAAGCTTTCTTT. It translates to CASSIDRGTAEAFF.